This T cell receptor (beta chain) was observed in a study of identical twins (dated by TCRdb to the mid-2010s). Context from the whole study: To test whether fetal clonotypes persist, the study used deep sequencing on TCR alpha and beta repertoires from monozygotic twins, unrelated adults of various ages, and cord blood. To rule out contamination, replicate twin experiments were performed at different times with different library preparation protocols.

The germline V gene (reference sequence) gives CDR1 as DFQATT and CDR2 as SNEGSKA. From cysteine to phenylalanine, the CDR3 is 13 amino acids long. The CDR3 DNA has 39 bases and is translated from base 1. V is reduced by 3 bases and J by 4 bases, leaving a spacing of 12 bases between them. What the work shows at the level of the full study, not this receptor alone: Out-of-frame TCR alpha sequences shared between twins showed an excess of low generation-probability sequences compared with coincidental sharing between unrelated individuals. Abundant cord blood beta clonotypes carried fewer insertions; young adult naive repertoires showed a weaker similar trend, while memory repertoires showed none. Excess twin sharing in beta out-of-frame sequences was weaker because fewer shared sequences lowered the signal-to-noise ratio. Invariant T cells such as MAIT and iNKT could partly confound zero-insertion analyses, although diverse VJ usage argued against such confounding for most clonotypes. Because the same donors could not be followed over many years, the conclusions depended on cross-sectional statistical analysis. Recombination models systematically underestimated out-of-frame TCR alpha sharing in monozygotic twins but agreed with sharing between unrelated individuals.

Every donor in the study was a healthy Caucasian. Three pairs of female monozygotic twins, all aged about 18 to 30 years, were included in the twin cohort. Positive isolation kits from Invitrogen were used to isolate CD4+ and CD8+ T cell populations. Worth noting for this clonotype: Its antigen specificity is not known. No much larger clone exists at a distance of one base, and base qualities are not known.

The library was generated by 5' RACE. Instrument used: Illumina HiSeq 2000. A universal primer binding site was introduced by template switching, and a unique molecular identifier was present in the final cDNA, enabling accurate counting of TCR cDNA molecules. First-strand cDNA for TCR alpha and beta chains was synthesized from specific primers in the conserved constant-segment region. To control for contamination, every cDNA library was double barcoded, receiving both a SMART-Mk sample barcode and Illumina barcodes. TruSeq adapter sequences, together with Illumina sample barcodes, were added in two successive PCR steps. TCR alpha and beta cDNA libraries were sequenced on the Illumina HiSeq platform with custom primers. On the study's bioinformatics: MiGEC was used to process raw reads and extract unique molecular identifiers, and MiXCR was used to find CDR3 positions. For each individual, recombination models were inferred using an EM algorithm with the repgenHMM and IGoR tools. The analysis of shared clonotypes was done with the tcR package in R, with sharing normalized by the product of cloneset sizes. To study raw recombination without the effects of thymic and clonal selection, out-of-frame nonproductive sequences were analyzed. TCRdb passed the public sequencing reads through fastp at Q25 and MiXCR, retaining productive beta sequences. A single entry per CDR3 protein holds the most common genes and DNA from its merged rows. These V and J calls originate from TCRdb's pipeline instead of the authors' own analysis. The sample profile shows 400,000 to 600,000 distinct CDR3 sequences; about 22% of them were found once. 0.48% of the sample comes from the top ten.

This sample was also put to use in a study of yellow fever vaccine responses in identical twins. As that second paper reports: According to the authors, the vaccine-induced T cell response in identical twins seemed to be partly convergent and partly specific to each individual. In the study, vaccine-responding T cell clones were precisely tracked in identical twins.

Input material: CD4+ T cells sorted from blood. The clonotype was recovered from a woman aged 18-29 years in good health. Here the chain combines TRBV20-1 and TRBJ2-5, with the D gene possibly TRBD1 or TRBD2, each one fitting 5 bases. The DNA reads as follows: TGCAGTGCTAGCGACGGGACGGTAGAGACCCAGTACTTC. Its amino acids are CSASDGTVETQYF.